The following is a T cell receptor (beta chain) sequence with its context. The data originate from a study of blood T cell repertoires in COVID-19. Clones were sequenced by immunoSEQ multiplex PCR, and TCRdb holds only the in-frame ones, with some missing. The table records approximately 240,000 clones, 82% of them present only once. The source of this sequence is a woman older than 75 with active or convalescent COVID-19. Sequenced: peripheral blood.

CDR3 protein: CASSLGRSEAFF. The CDR3 region has the DNA TGCGCCAGCAGCTTGGGGCGGAGTGAAGCTTTCTTT. The genes are TRBV5-1 and TRBJ1-1; no definite D call. Germline CDR1 reads SGHRS; CDR2 reads YFSETQ. This CDR3 comprises 12 residues. V was pared by 0 bases and J by 7 bases, with 7 bases between.